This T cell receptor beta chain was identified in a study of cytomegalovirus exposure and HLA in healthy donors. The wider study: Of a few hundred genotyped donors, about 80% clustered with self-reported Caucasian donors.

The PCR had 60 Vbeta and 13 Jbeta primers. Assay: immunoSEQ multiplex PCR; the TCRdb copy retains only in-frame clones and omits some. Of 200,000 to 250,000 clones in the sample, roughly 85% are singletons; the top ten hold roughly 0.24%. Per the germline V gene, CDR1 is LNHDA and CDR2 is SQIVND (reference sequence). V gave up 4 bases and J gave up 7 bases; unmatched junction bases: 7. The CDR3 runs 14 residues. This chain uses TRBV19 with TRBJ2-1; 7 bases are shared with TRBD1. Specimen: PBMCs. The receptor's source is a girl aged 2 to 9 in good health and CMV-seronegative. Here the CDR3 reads CASSTARGLNEQFF. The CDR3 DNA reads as TGTGCCAGTAGTACCGCTAGGGGGCTTAATGAGCAGTTCTTC.